What follows are 28 T cell receptor beta chains derived from one specimen sequenced in a study of identical twins. TCRdb used MiXCR to reprocess the 5' RACE reads, holding one entry per CDR3 protein. Here the sample spans 600,000 to 700,000 distinct CDR3 sequences, 20% to 25% being singletons. These same data were also listed under a study on T cells expressing NK-cell markers.

Sequenced input: PBMCs. The receptors shown here come from a woman between 18 and 29 years old in good health.

The chain carries TRBV10-3 and TRBJ2-7, with TRBD1 matching over 7 bases. The CDR3 contains 13 residues. CDR1 and CDR2 from the germline V gene are ENHRY and SYGVKD. V lost 4 bases and J lost 6; bases outside the gene matches: 6. CDR3 nucleotide sequence: TGTGCCATCAGTGTGGACAGGTTCGGCGAGCAGTACTTC. It encodes CAISVDRFGEQYF.

This clonotype has ten or more counts. The V call is TRBV15, the J call TRBJ2-5; D gene uncertain. Germline CDR1 and CDR2: LNHNV and YYDKDF (reference sequence). The CDR3 contains 10 residues. Trimming stripped 5 bases from V and 5 bases from J, with 3 bases between. The CDR3 coding sequence is TGTGCCACCAGCGGGGAGACCCAGTACTTC. Translation gives CATSGETQYF.

The chain couples TRBV6-5 to TRBJ2-1; 8 bases fit TRBD1. J lost 8 bases, V lost 4 bases, and 10 bases had no gene match. The CDR3 totals 15 residues. From germline, CDR1 is MNHEY and CDR2 SVGAGI. The CDR3 DNA reads TGTGCCAGCAGTTCCCCGGGACAGGTCACCTATGAGCAGTTCTTC. Its translation: CASSSPGQVTYEQFF.

In this sample, this clonotype turned up once. The chain carries TRBV9 and TRBJ2-2; no firm D call. Germline lookup yields CDR1 SGDLS and CDR2 YYNGEE. CDR3 length: 13 residues. The V gene lost 0 bases and the J gene lost 6 bases, with 6 bases spanning the gap. The CDR3 DNA sequence: TGTGCCAGCAGCGTAGGCTCTCCCGGGGAGCTGTTTTTT. Protein sequence: CASSVGSPGELFF. Variable domain in full (rest from reference TRBV9 and TRBJ2-2): DSGVTQTPKHLITATGQRVTLRCSPRSGDLSVYWYQQSLDQGLQFLIQYYNGEERAKGNILERFSAQQFPDLHSELNLSSLELGDSALYFCASSVGSPGELFFGEGSRLTVL.

The chain couples TRBV20-1 to TRBJ1-3; tentatively, D is TRBD1 (6 bases). The V gene lost 7 bases and the J gene lost 2 bases, with 15 bases spanning the gap. Germline V gives CDR1 DFQATT, CDR2 SNEGSKA (reference sequence). The CDR3 has 14 residues. CDR3 sequence: CSVRMGGPGNTIYF. The CDR3 coding sequence is TGCAGTGTCAGGATGGGGGGCCCTGGAAACACCATATATTTT.

This chain uses TRBV5-1 with TRBJ2-7; D gene unclear. There are 13 residues in the CDR3. Trimming shortened V by 5 bases and J by 5 bases, and 14 bases separated the two germline ends. The V gene's germline CDR1 is SGHRS and CDR2 YFSETQ. The CDR3 DNA follows: TGCGCCAGCAGTCTATCCTTCGCGAACGAGCAGTACTTC. Translated: CASSLSFANEQYF.

This clonotype was picked up many times. The CDR3: CSVRLRGFHNEQFF. The CDR3 DNA sequence: TGCAGCGTCAGGTTAAGGGGTTTCCACAATGAGCAGTTCTTC. This chain connects TRBV29-1 to TRBJ2-1; tentative D call: TRBD1 (5 bases). The germline V and J ends were trimmed by 6 bases and 5 bases, with 17 bases remaining between them. Germline V CDR1 and CDR2: SQVTM, ANQGSEA. CDR3 length equals 14 residues.

This clonotype has just one count. V usage is TRBV28 and J usage is TRBJ2-5, with a weak D call TRBD1 (7 bases). Germline values: CDR1 MDHEN, CDR2 SYDVKM. This CDR3 is built from 15 residues. Trimming took off 3 bases at V and 4 bases at J, with 15 bases between the two ends. CDR3 amino acids: CASSFPGRGVETQYF. The CDR3 DNA follows: TGTGCCAGCAGTTTTCCCGGCAGGGGGGTAGAGACCCAGTACTTC.

This clonotype was detected only a few times. The chain carries TRBV29-1 and TRBJ2-3; D gene unclear. The V gene's germline CDR1 is SQVTM and CDR2 ANQGSEA. V lost 7 bases, J lost 1 base, and 9 bases lay in between. The CDR3 sequence is 12 residues long. In nucleotides, the CDR3 is TGCAGCGCCGACACACGCACAGATACGCAGTATTTT. Its protein is CSADTRTDTQYF.

In this sample, this clonotype turned up many times. The V call is TRBV20-1, the J call TRBJ2-7; no definite D call. Per germline, CDR1 DFQATT and CDR2 SNEGSKA (reference sequence). Trimming cost V 1 base and J 0 bases, with 13 bases left between them. CDR3 size: 15 residues. The CDR3 loop reads CSARVWQASSYEQYF. The CDR3 DNA is TGCAGTGCTAGAGTTTGGCAGGCCAGCTCCTACGAGCAGTACTTC.

In this sample, this clonotype turned up many times. V gene TRBV10-3 combines with J gene TRBJ2-7, with D perhaps TRBD2 (6 bases). The V gene's germline CDR1 is ENHRY and CDR2 SYGVKD. The CDR3 covers 13 residues. Trimming removed 10 bases from V and 0 bases from J, with 13 bases in between. CDR3 nucleotide sequence: TGTGCCACTGCACCGGGAGCCTCCTACGAGCAGTACTTC. Its translation: CATAPGASYEQYF.

This clonotype appeared many times. The chain links TRBV7-3 to TRBJ1-1; D gene unclear. Deletions cut 5 bases from V and 2 bases from J, with 12 bases between. Per germline, CDR1 SGHTA and CDR2 FQGTGA. The CDR3 totals 14 residues. For the CDR3, the DNA is TGTGCCAGCAGCCCGACACCCTCTAACACTGAAGCTTTCTTT. It is translated as CASSPTPSNTEAFF.

This clonotype has more than one count but fewer than ten. The chain employs TRBV27 and TRBJ2-7; D is undetermined. The CDR3 runs to 11 residues. Germline values: CDR1 MNHEY, CDR2 SMNVEV (reference sequence). The V gene lost 7 bases and the J gene lost 5 bases, with 9 bases spanning the gap. CDR3: CASMLGHEQYF. As DNA, the CDR3 is TGTGCCAGCATGTTAGGGCACGAGCAGTACTTC.

The chain uses TRBV20-1 and TRBJ2-7; TRBD2 aligns across 11 bases. The germline CDR1 and CDR2 sequences are DFQATT and SNEGSKA (reference sequence). The CDR3 runs 14 residues. V trimming: 3 bases; J trimming: 7 bases; junction bases outside the gene matches: 8. The CDR3 reads CSARYTSGSGEQYF. For the CDR3, the DNA is TGCAGTGCTAGGTATACTAGCGGGAGTGGAGAGCAGTACTTC.

The gene calls are TRBV20-1 and TRBJ2-1; TRBD2 matches at 7 bases. The V gene's germline CDR1 is DFQATT and CDR2 SNEGSKA (reference sequence). The CDR3 extends over 16 amino acids. The J segment lost 7 bases and the V segment lost 6 bases, leaving 18 bases of the junction unmatched. This CDR3 reads CSAARLASGSWNEQFF. The CDR3 DNA reads as TGCAGTGCCGCCCGCCTGGCTAGCGGTAGTTGGAATGAGCAGTTCTTC.

A few counts support this clonotype. This chain uses TRBV6-5 with TRBJ2-3, with D possibly matching TRBD1 (5 bases). V was cut by 4 bases and J by 6 bases, with 17 bases left in between. Germline CDR1 is MNHEY and CDR2 is SVGAGI. The CDR3 extends over 15 amino acids. The CDR3 spells CASSSGGVGRDTQYF. CDR3 sequence (DNA): TGTGCCAGCAGTTCAGGCGGAGTGGGGCGGGATACGCAGTATTTT.

V gene TRBV9 combines with J gene TRBJ2-7; D might be TRBD2 (6 bases). The CDR3 sequence is 15 residues long. V was pared by 0 bases and J by 0 bases, with 10 bases between. Per the germline V gene, CDR1 is SGDLS and CDR2 is YYNGEE. CDR3: CASSVGDFRSYEQYF. The CDR3 nucleotides read TGTGCCAGCAGCGTAGGGGACTTCCGCTCCTACGAGCAGTACTTC.

This clonotype was counted a few times. The V call is TRBV9, the J call TRBJ2-5; possible D gene TRBD1, 7 bases. V lost 3 bases and J lost 2, with 11 bases in between. Germline V gene sequence: CDR1 SGDLS, CDR2 YYNGEE. This CDR3 has 14 amino acids. The CDR3 loop reads CASSASGGQETQYF. CDR3 nucleotide sequence: TGTGCCAGCAGCGCTTCAGGGGGGCAAGAGACCCAGTACTTC.

The rearrangement joins TRBV27 to TRBJ1-6, with 9 bases fitting TRBD1. The CDR3 extends over 17 amino acids. Per germline, CDR1 MNHEY and CDR2 SMNVEV (reference sequence). The ends lost 3 bases at V and 5 bases at J; junction bases unmatched: 8. CDR3 in DNA: TGTGCCAGCAGTTTCCGGGGGACAGGGTGGGATAATTCACCCCTCCACTTT. This encodes CASSFRGTGWDNSPLHF.

This clonotype was detected only a few times. Here the CDR3 reads CAIGAGVNEQFF. CDR3 DNA sequence: TGTGCCATCGGAGCAGGCGTAAATGAGCAGTTCTTC. The V call is TRBV10-3, the J call TRBJ2-1, with D hard to call. Trimming removed 8 bases from V and 7 bases from J, with 12 bases in between. The CDR3 runs to 12 residues. The germline CDR1 and CDR2 sequences are ENHRY and SYGVKD.

This clonotype was seen a few times. The chain carries TRBV29-1 and TRBJ2-7, with no clear D. This CDR3 is 14 amino acids long. V lost 5 bases and J 0 bases, leaving 14 bases between the germline ends. Germline CDR1 and CDR2: SQVTM and ANQGSEA. In DNA form, the CDR3 reads TGCAGCGTTTTACGGGCGAGTAGCTCCTACGAGCAGTACTTC. This encodes CSVLRASSSYEQYF.

This clonotype has more than one count but fewer than ten. The chain recombines TRBV10-3 with TRBJ2-7, with D perhaps TRBD2 (6 bases). Germline lookup yields CDR1 ENHRY and CDR2 SYGVKD. This CDR3 comprises 14 residues. V was shortened by 3 bases and J by 4 bases, with 13 bases between the two germline ends. CDR3 region: CAISDSFGGYEQYF. CDR3 sequence (DNA): TGTGCCATCAGTGATAGCTTCGGGGGATACGAGCAGTACTTC.

The rearrangement uses TRBV7-2 and TRBJ2-7; D gene unclear. The V gene's germline CDR1 is SGHTA and CDR2 FQGNSA. The CDR3 sequence is 13 residues long. Trimming stripped 2 bases from V and 7 bases from J, with 12 bases between. This CDR3 is CASSLIERAEQYF. The CDR3 DNA sequence: TGTGCCAGCAGCTTAATTGAACGGGCAGAGCAGTACTTC.

In this sample, this clonotype turned up a few times. V usage is TRBV27 and J usage is TRBJ2-7; perhaps D is TRBD1 or TRBD2 (5 bases each). V was clipped by 1 base and J by 0 bases, with 13 bases between them. This CDR3 is 16 amino acids long. Germline CDR1 and CDR2: MNHEY and SMNVEV (reference sequence). The CDR3 loop is CASSLLGPGSSYEQYF. The CDR3 DNA follows: TGTGCCAGCAGTTTATTGGGTCCAGGGAGCTCCTACGAGCAGTACTTC.

The chain couples TRBV12-3 or TRBV12-4 to TRBJ2-7; D not resolved. Deletions cut 3 bases from V and 0 bases from J, with 12 bases between. The length of the CDR3 is 15 residues. This CDR3 is CASSFRDFSSYEQYF. The CDR3, as DNA: TGTGCCAGCAGTTTCAGAGACTTTTCCTCCTACGAGCAGTACTTC.

This clonotype has only a few counts. The chain uses TRBV20-1 and TRBJ1-5; D possibly corresponds to TRBD1 (5 bases). Trimming shortened V by 1 base and J by 6 bases, and 19 bases separated the two germline ends. The CDR3 has 16 amino acids. Germline V CDR1 and CDR2: DFQATT, SNEGSKA (reference sequence). CDR3 sequence reads: CSARARGRVAGQPQHF. The CDR3 DNA is TGCAGTGCTAGAGCGAGAGGCAGGGTCGCGGGTCAGCCCCAGCATTTT.

V and J are TRBV12-3 or TRBV12-4 and TRBJ1-2, with D hard to call. The V end lost 0 bases, the J end lost 6 bases, and 8 bases lay between the germline ends. This CDR3 is built from 13 residues. CDR3 region: CASSLARLDGYTF. The CDR3 nucleotides are TGTGCCAGCAGTTTAGCGCGGCTGGATGGCTACACCTTC.

The chain recombines TRBV12-3 or TRBV12-4 with TRBJ2-7; D unclear. The CDR3 has 12 amino acids. Trimming removed 5 bases from V and 7 bases from J, with 12 bases in between. CDR3 region: CASSARPLEQYF. The CDR3 nucleotides read TGTGCCAGCAGTGCTCGCCCCTTGGAGCAGTACTTC.